This T cell receptor (beta chain) was captured by sequencing in a study of blood T cell repertoires in COVID-19. At the level of the study: Spain, Italy and the United States supplied samples that represented acute and convalescent COVID-19. From T cells, B-cell-depleted T cells, or PBMCs came the material, which was cDNA or gDNA.

Only one count was recorded for this clone. Study processing details: Amplification of reference gene primers provided the estimated nucleated cell counts. Sequenced by immunoSEQ multiplex PCR; TCRdb stores in-frame clones only, minus some. For V, J and clone size, that table is used; D and trimming come from the DNA. The table records around 100,000 clones, about 80% of them present only once. Germline V gene sequence: CDR1 KGHDR, CDR2 SFDVKD. V shed 4 bases, J shed 0 bases, and the junction held 2 bases outside the gene matches. CDR3 length: 14 residues. Sequencing was performed on peripheral blood. The rearrangement links TRBV24-1 to TRBJ2-7; 7 bases are shared with TRBD1. This TCR was recovered from a man aged 55 to 70 with acute or convalescent COVID-19. As DNA, the CDR3 is TGTGCCACCAGTGAAGGGGGCGTCTCCTACGAGCAGTACTTC. Translating gives CATSEGGVSYEQYF.